This T cell receptor (beta chain) was recovered during a study of blood T cell repertoires in COVID-19. Overall study context: Both acute and convalescent COVID-19 samples were obtained from the United States, Italy and Spain. Nucleic acid was either cDNA or gDNA, and it came from T cells, B-cell-depleted T cells, or PBMCs.

V was trimmed by 5 bases and J by 4 bases, leaving 8 bases between them. The CDR3 runs 12 residues. The germline CDR1 and CDR2 sequences are PRHDT and FYEKMQ (reference sequence). The table came from immunoSEQ multiplex PCR; TCRdb's copy has only in-frame clones and leaves some out. The sample has about 250,000 clones, around nine tenths seen once. This chain links TRBV13 with TRBJ1-2; TRBD1 might be the D (5 bases). The sequenced sample was peripheral blood. The receptor's source is an older woman who had recovered from COVID-19. CDR3 sequence: CASSQTVYGYTF. CDR3 DNA: TGTGCCAGCAGCCAGACAGTCTATGGCTACACCTTC.